The 8 T cell receptor beta chains below all came from one sample that was sequenced in a study of blood T cell repertoires in COVID-19 (TCRdb year 2020). The method behind the library was the immunoSEQ multiplex PCR assay. TCRdb took this table from immuneACCESS and kept in-frame rearrangements with V and J called. Such tables lack part of the clones; where checked against another copy, unresolved V genes explain under half of the gap, and the rest is unexplained. The sample table holds some 340,000 clones, of which roughly four fifths were seen once. Together, the top ten hold less than 6% of the sample. The specimen sequenced was PBMCs or T cells enriched from blood (not recorded which). These receptors all stem from a woman aged 50 to 60 who had recovered from COVID-19.

The chain links TRBV4-2 to TRBJ1-2, with D perhaps matching TRBD1 (5 bases). The germline V gene has CDR1 LGHNA and CDR2 YNFKEQ. Trimming stripped 1 base from V and 8 bases from J, with 14 bases between. This CDR3 has 14 residues. The CDR3 nucleotides are TGTGCCAGCAGCCAAGGTCAGGGTTCGGAGGGCTACACCTTC. Its protein product is CASSQGQGSEGYTF.

The V and J genes are TRBV11-3 and TRBJ2-5; D gene ambiguous. This CDR3 is 13 amino acids long. CDR1 and CDR2 (germline): SGHNT, YENEEA. The V end lost 2 bases, the J end lost 5 bases, and 9 bases lay between the germline ends. The chain's CDR3 is CASSLLGFETQYF. The CDR3, as DNA: TGTGCCAGCAGCTTACTCGGGTTCGAGACCCAGTACTTC.

The chain carries TRBV11-3 and TRBJ1-1; the match to TRBD1 covers 7 bases. V gave up 5 bases and J gave up 0 bases; unmatched junction bases: 3. The germline CDR1 and CDR2 sequences are SGHNT and YENEEA. This CDR3 has 14 amino acids. The CDR3 loop reads CASSADRVNTEAFF. In DNA form, the CDR3 reads TGTGCCAGCAGCGCAGACAGGGTGAACACTGAAGCTTTCTTT.

The chain has TRBV19 and TRBJ1-5; tentatively, D is TRBD1 (6 bases). The germline V gene has CDR1 LNHDA and CDR2 SQIVND (reference sequence). CDR3 length: 13 residues. The V and J ends lost 7 bases and 2 bases respectively, with 9 bases between them. In DNA, the CDR3 is TGTGCCAGTAAACAGGGAGGCAATCAGCCCCAGCATTTT. It translates to CASKQGGNQPQHF.

The chain links TRBV9 to TRBJ2-6; the match to TRBD2 covers 7 bases. Germline CDR1 reads SGDLS; CDR2 reads YYNGEE. Trimming took 3 bases from V and 3 from J; bases not matched to a gene: 12. CDR3 length equals 18 residues. The CDR3 DNA is TGTGCCAGCAGCGACCCCCTGGGGGGGACCGTTGGGGCCAACGTCCTGACTTTC. Translated, it gives CASSDPLGGTVGANVLTF.

The chain combines TRBV6-5 with TRBJ1-6; 8 bases line up with TRBD1. Germline CDR1 reads MNHEY; CDR2 reads SVGAGI. This CDR3 comprises 15 residues. V shed 6 bases, J shed 7 bases, and the junction held 8 bases outside the gene matches. CDR3 residues: CASSLGRQGNSPLHF. CDR3 bases: TGTGCCAGCAGCCTGGGGAGACAGGGGAATTCACCCCTCCACTTT.

Points on this clone: In the same sample, other DNA sequences code for this CDR3. CDR3 DNA sequence: TGTGCCAGCAGTGTGGACAGGGGAGATTCTGAAGCTTTCTTT. Translating it yields CASSVDRGDSEAFF. The chain employs TRBV6-2 or TRBV6-3 and TRBJ1-1; 9 bases agree with TRBD1. After removal of 5 bases from V and 6 bases from J, the junction contained 7 bases not matched to a gene. The germline V gene encodes CDR1 MNHEY and CDR2 SVGEGT. The length of the CDR3 is 14 residues.

The chain links TRBV6-5 to TRBJ1-2, with TRBD1 matching over 10 bases. This CDR3 has 16 residues. The V gene end was trimmed by 4 bases and the J gene end by 5 bases; junction bases not matched to a gene: 10. In germline, CDR1 is MNHEY, CDR2 SVGAGI. CDR3 amino acids: CASSSVPSDRGYGYTF. For the CDR3, the DNA is TGTGCCAGCAGTTCCGTACCATCGGACAGGGGGTATGGCTACACCTTC.